The entry that follows covers one T cell receptor (beta chain) sequence. The source of the sample is a study of T cell responses to AZD1222 COVID-19 vaccine. Trimming removed 1 base at V and 0 bases at J, with 6 bases between. CDR3 length: 14 residues. Germline V CDR1 and CDR2: LGHDT, YNNKEL (reference sequence). Assay: immunoSEQ multiplex PCR; the TCRdb copy retains only in-frame clones and omits some. The sample lists over 50,000 clones; more than 75% were seen once. Pooling of second doses given at about 4 or about 12 weeks was done. The chain combines TRBV3-1 (or the pseudogene TRBV3-2) with TRBJ1-1; D possibly corresponds to TRBD1 (5 bases). The specimen was peripheral blood, collected 28 days after the second AZD1222 dose. The clonotype originates from an adult who received the AZD1222 COVID-19 vaccine. In DNA, the CDR3 is TGTGCCAGCAGCCAAGGACAGTTGAACACTGAAGCTTTCTTT. Amino acid sequence: CASSQGQLNTEAFF.